The 21 T cell receptor beta chains below come from one sample, sequenced in a study of blood T cell repertoires in COVID-19 (dated by TCRdb to 2019 to 2021). The library was prepared using the immunoSEQ multiplex PCR assay. TCRdb took over this immuneACCESS table, retaining in-frame rearrangements with V and J assigned. Such tables are incomplete; in checked studies, under half of the missing clones stem from an unresolved V gene, and the remainder is unexplained. The sample includes almost 250,000 clones, with about 89% observed a single time. About 4% of the sample belongs to the ten largest clones. Sequenced input: PBMCs or T cells enriched from blood (not recorded which). All receptors come from a woman in her thirties who had recovered from COVID-19.

The rearrangement links TRBV28 to TRBJ1-1, with TRBD1 as a possible D gene (6 bases). V was pared by 6 bases and J by 4 bases, with 15 bases between. Germline CDR1 reads MDHEN; CDR2 reads SYDVKM. The length of the CDR3 is 14 residues. CDR3 DNA sequence: TGTGCCAGCAGAACGACAGGCTGGGGCACTGAAGCTTTCTTT. This translates into CASRTTGWGTEAFF.

The chain carries TRBV28 and TRBJ1-5; D gene unclear. Germline CDR1 is MDHEN and CDR2 is SYDVKM. The CDR3 runs to 14 residues. The V and J ends lost 7 bases and 4 bases respectively, with 14 bases between them. The CDR3 nucleotides are TGTGCCAGCACCCCCGGGGATGAAAATCAGCCCCAGCATTTT. Its protein product is CASTPGDENQPQHF.

The chain is built from TRBV19 and TRBJ2-1; a possible D gene is TRBD1 (6 bases). The CDR3 has 15 residues. V was trimmed by 6 bases and J by 0 bases, leaving 12 bases between them. Germline assignment: CDR1 LNHDA and CDR2 SQIVND (reference sequence). The CDR3 here is CASRETGASYNEQFF. In nucleotides, the CDR3 is TGTGCCAGTAGGGAGACAGGCGCCTCCTACAATGAGCAGTTCTTC.

The chain carries TRBV5-4 and TRBJ2-1; perhaps TRBD2 as D (5 bases). Germline CDR1 reads SGHNT; CDR2 reads YYREEE (reference sequence). V lost 0 bases, J lost 0 bases, and 13 bases lay in between. The CDR3 is made up of 17 amino acids. The CDR3 region has the DNA TGTGCCAGCAGCTTGGGGAGGATGTATGACTCCTACAATGAGCAGTTCTTC. This codes for CASSLGRMYDSYNEQFF.

This clone has more than one count but fewer than ten. The genes are TRBV7-6 and TRBJ1-3; 9 nucleotides align to TRBD1. With V trimmed by 5 bases and J by 3 bases, 8 bases remained unmatched. This CDR3 comprises 16 residues. Germline loops: CDR1 SGHVS, CDR2 FNYEAQ. This CDR3 is CASSLRGQGVGNTIYF. The CDR3 coding sequence is TGTGCCAGCAGCCTCAGGGGACAGGGTGTTGGAAACACCATATATTTT.

This chain connects TRBV7-2 to TRBJ2-3; 7 positions match TRBD1. This CDR3 is built from 17 residues. The J segment lost 3 bases and the V segment lost 3 bases, leaving 12 bases of the junction unmatched. Germline assignment: CDR1 SGHTA and CDR2 FQGNSA. CDR3 sequence reads: CASSLTGKSFGTDTQYF. CDR3 in DNA: TGTGCCAGCAGCTTGACAGGGAAAAGCTTTGGGACAGATACGCAGTATTTT.

The chain employs TRBV5-1 and TRBJ2-1; TRBD2 might be the D (7 bases). The length of the CDR3 is 17 residues. The V end was cut by 4 bases, the J end by 4 bases, with 21 bases between. Germline assignment: CDR1 SGHRS and CDR2 YFSETQ. CDR3 nucleotide sequence: TGCGCCAGCAGCGCTGGGGGCGGGAGACCATTATACAATGAGCAGTTCTTC. It translates to CASSAGGGRPLYNEQFF.

This chain joins TRBV7-3 and TRBJ2-1; 12 nucleotides agree with TRBD2. This CDR3 has 15 residues. V lost 5 bases, J lost 10 bases, and 9 bases stayed unmatched. Looked up from germline, CDR1 is SGHTA and CDR2 is FQGTGA. CDR3 DNA: TGTGCCAGCAGCCTGACTAGCGGGAGTGAGAGGGAGCAGTTCTTC. Residues: CASSLTSGSEREQFF.

This chain connects TRBV24-1 to TRBJ2-2; the match to TRBD1 covers 12 bases. J gave up 4 bases and V 8 bases, and 7 bases lay outside the gene matches. The CDR3 loop spans 16 amino acids. Per the germline V gene, CDR1 is KGHDR and CDR2 is SFDVKD. The CDR3 bases are TGTGCCACCACCGGGACAGGGGGCCGCGGCACCGGGGAGCTGTTTTTT. Amino acids: CATTGTGGRGTGELFF.

The chain has TRBV5-5 and TRBJ1-2, with TRBD1 matching 7 bases. J gave up 7 bases and V 0 bases, and 9 bases lay outside the gene matches. CDR1 and CDR2 (germline): SGHKS, YYEKEE (reference sequence). The CDR3 length is 15 residues. CDR3 nucleotide sequence: TGTGCCAGCAGCTTGGGGTTCGGGACAGCGACTGGCTACACCTTC. Translation gives CASSLGFGTATGYTF.

The genes are TRBV19 and TRBJ1-5, with D perhaps matching TRBD1 (5 bases). The CDR3 totals 16 residues. CDR1 and CDR2 from the germline V gene are LNHDA and SQIVND (reference sequence). Trimming pared 4 bases from V and 3 bases from J, leaving 16 bases between. CDR3 DNA: TGTGCCAGTAGTACCCTCACAGGTTCTATCAATCAGCCCCAGCATTTT. This sequence encodes CASSTLTGSINQPQHF. The whole variable domain, remainder taken from reference TRBV19 and TRBJ1-5, is DGGITQSPKYLFRKEGQNVTLSCEQNLNHDAMYWYRQDPGQGLRLIYYSQIVNDFQKGDIAEGYSVSREKKESFPLTVTSAQKNPTAFYLCASSTLTGSINQPQHFGDGTRLSIL.

The chain combines TRBV30 with TRBJ1-1; TRBD1 matches at 12 bases. Germline values: CDR1 GTSNPN, CDR2 SVGIG (reference sequence). The CDR3 has 17 amino acids. J gave up 5 bases and V 6 bases, and 16 bases lay outside the gene matches. CDR3 in amino acids: CACRHSGGQGARTEAFF. Written as DNA, the CDR3 is TGTGCCTGCCGCCACTCAGGGGGACAGGGGGCGCGGACTGAAGCTTTCTTT.

The rearrangement links TRBV6-5 to TRBJ1-1; D is undetermined. Germline assignment: CDR1 MNHEY and CDR2 SVGAGI. Trimming pared 7 bases from V and 7 bases from J, leaving 13 bases between. The CDR3 is 12 amino acids. The CDR3 nucleotides read TGTGCCAGCAACAGAGGGTTAGGTGAAGCTTTCTTT. It encodes CASNRGLGEAFF.

The chain employs TRBV28 and TRBJ1-1; possibly TRBD1 for D (5 bases). Deletions cut 5 bases from V and 6 bases from J, with 16 bases between. Germline assignment: CDR1 MDHEN and CDR2 SYDVKM. The CDR3 spans 14 residues. CDR3 in amino acids: CASSPTSGRSEAFF. In DNA, the CDR3 is TGTGCCAGCAGTCCCACATCAGGGAGGTCTGAAGCTTTCTTT. The full variable domain, in which reference TRBV28 and TRBJ1-1 provide the parts outside the CDR3, is DVKVTQSSRYLVKRTGEKVFLECVQDMDHENMFWYRQDPGLGLRLIYFSYDVKMKEKGDIPEGYSVSREKKERFSLILESASTNQTSMYLCASSPTSGRSEAFFGQGTRLTVV.

The chain recombines TRBV7-9 with TRBJ2-7, with 10 nucleotides matching TRBD2. The CDR3 is made up of 15 amino acids. The V gene end was trimmed by 5 bases and the J gene end by 2 bases; junction bases not matched to a gene: 6. Germline assignment: CDR1 SEHNR and CDR2 FQNEAQ (reference sequence). CDR3 sequence: CASSPPLAGTYEQYF. In DNA form, the CDR3 reads TGTGCCAGCAGCCCGCCACTAGCGGGGACCTACGAGCAGTACTTC.

This chain joins TRBV5-1 and TRBJ2-7; 7 bases are shared with TRBD1. The V gene's germline CDR1 is SGHRS and CDR2 YFSETQ. Losses at the gene ends were 0 bases for V and 5 bases for J; bases not matched to a gene: 8. The CDR3 is made up of 15 amino acids. The CDR3: CASSLDPRQGDEQYF. CDR3 nucleotides: TGCGCCAGCAGCTTGGATCCGAGACAGGGAGACGAGCAGTACTTC.

This clone was seen only a few times. V gene TRBV6-5 combines with J gene TRBJ2-2, with 7 bases that match TRBD1. There are 16 residues in the CDR3. Losses at the gene ends were 2 bases for V and 7 bases for J; bases not matched to a gene: 10. Germline V gene sequence: CDR1 MNHEY, CDR2 SVGAGI. In DNA form, the CDR3 reads TGTGCCAGCAGTTACGGGTCAGGGGGTTCCGGCGGGGAGCTGTTTTTT. Protein: CASSYGSGGSGGELFF.

This clone was seen more than once but under ten times. The chain couples TRBV7-3 to TRBJ2-1, with 8 bases that match TRBD2. After removal of 6 bases from V and 1 base from J, the junction contained 8 bases not matched to a gene. The germline gives CDR1 SGHTA, CDR2 FQGTGA. The CDR3 totals 16 residues. CDR3: CASRSPGLDSYNEQFF. DNA for the CDR3: TGTGCCAGCAGGTCACCGGGACTAGATTCCTACAATGAGCAGTTCTTC.

CDR3 coding DNA: TGTGCCAGCAGCTCTCCTTATGCCCCCGGGAACACTGAAGCTTTCTTT. It encodes CASSSPYAPGNTEAFF. The chain has TRBV5-6 and TRBJ1-1; D unresolved. The CDR3 covers 16 residues. CDR1 and CDR2 (germline): SGHDT, YYEEEE. With 3 bases removed from V and 1 base from J, the gap between germline ends came to 16 bases.

The chain carries TRBV7-2 and TRBJ2-1, with D perhaps matching TRBD2 (5 bases). This CDR3 has 14 amino acids. Germline CDR1 SGHTA, CDR2 FQGNSA. V lost 1 base and J lost 7, with 11 bases in between. CDR3 residues: CASSLEVRANEQFF. The CDR3 nucleotides read TGTGCCAGCAGCTTAGAGGTGCGGGCGAATGAGCAGTTCTTC.

The genes are TRBV28 and TRBJ1-1; 12 bases agree with TRBD1. V trimming: 3 bases; J trimming: 5 bases; junction bases outside the gene matches: 4. This CDR3 has 15 amino acids. Germline V gene sequence: CDR1 MDHEN, CDR2 SYDVKM. CDR3 nucleotides: TGTGCCAGCAGTTTCAGGGACAGGGGGCGGACTGAAGCTTTCTTT. It encodes CASSFRDRGRTEAFF. The variable domain in full, completed from reference TRBV28 and TRBJ1-1, reads DVKVTQSSRYLVKRTGEKVFLECVQDMDHENMFWYRQDPGLGLRLIYFSYDVKMKEKGDIPEGYSVSREKKERFSLILESASTNQTSMYLCASSFRDRGRTEAFFGQGTRLTVV.